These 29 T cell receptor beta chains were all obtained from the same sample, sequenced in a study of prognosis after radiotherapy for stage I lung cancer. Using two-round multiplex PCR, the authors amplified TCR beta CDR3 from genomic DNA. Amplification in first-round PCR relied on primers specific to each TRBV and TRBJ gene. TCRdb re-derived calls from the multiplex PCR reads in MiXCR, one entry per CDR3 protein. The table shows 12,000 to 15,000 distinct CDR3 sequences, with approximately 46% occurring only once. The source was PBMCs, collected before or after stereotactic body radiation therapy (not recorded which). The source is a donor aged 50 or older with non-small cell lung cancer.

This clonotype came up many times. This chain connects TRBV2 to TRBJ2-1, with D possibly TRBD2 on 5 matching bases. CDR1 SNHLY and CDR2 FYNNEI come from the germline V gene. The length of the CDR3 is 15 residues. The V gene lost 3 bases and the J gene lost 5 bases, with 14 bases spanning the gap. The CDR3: CASSDLASAHNEQFF. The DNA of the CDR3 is TGTGCCAGCAGTGACCTAGCCTCGGCCCACAATGAGCAGTTCTTC.

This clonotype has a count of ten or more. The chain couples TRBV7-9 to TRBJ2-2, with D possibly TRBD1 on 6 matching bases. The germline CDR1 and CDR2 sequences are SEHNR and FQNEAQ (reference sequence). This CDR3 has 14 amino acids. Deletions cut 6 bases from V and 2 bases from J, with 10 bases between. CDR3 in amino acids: CASRRTANTGELFF. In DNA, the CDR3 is TGTGCCAGCAGACGGACAGCAAACACCGGGGAGCTGTTTTTT.

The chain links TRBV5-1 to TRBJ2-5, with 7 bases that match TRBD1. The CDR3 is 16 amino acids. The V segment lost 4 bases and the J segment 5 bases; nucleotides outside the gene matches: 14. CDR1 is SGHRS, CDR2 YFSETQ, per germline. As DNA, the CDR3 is TGCGCCAGCAGCCGGATTCCTGGACAGGCATGGGAGACCCAGTACTTC. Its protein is CASSRIPGQAWETQYF.

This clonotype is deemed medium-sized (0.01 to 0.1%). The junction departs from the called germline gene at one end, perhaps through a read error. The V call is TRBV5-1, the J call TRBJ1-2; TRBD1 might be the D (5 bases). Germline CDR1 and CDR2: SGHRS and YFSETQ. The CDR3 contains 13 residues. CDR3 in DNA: TGTGCCAGCAGCTTACAGGAAAACTATGGCTACACCTTC. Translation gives CASSLQENYGYTF.

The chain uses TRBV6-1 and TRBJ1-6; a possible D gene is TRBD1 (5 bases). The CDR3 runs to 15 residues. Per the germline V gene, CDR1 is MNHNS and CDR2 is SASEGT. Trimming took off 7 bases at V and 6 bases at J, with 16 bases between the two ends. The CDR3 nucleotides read TGTGCCAGCATCCCCCGCGGGGGAGTTAATTCACCCCTCCACTTT. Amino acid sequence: CASIPRGGVNSPLHF.

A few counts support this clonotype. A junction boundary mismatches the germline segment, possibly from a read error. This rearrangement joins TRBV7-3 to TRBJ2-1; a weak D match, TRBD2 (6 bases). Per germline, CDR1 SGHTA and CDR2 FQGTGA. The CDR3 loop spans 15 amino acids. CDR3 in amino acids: CASILVRGEYNEQFF. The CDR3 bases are TGTGCCAGCATCTTAGTGCGGGGTGAATACAATGAGCAGTTCTTC.

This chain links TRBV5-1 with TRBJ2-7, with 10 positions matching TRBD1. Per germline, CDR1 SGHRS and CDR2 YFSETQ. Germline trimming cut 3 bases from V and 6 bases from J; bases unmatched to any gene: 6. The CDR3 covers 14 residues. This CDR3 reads CASSSTGTGAEQYF. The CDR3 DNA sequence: TGCGCCAGCAGCTCCACCGGGACAGGGGCCGAGCAGTACTTC.

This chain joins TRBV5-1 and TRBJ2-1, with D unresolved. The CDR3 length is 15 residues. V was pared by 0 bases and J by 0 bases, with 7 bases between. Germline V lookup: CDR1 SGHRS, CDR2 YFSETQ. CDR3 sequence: CASSLGQISYNEQFF. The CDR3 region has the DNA TGCGCCAGCAGCTTGGGACAAATCTCCTACAATGAGCAGTTCTTC.

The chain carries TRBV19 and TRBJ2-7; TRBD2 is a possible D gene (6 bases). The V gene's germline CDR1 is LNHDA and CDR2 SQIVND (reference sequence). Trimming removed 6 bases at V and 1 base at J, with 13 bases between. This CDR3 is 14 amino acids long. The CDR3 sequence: CASSILGGSYEQYF. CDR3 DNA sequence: TGTGCCAGTAGCATACTGGGGGGTTCCTACGAGCAGTACTTC.

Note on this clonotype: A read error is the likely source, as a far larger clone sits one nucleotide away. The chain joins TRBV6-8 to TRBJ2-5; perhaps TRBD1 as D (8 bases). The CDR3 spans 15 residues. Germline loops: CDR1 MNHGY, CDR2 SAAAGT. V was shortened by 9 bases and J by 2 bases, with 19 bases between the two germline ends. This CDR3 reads CARSQRDRRQETQYF. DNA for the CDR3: TGTGCCAGAAGTCAGCGGGACAGGCGACAAGAGACCCAGTACTTC.

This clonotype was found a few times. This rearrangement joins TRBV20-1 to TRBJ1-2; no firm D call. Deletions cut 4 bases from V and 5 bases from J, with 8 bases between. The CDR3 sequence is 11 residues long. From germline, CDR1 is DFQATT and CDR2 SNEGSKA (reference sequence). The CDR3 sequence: CSATGEYGYTF. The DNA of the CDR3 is TGCAGTGCTACCGGGGAGTATGGCTACACCTTC.

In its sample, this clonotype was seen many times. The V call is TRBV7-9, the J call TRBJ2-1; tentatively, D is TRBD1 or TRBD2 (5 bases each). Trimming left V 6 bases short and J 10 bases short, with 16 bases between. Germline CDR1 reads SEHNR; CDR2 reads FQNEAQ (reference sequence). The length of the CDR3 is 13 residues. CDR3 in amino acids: CASRPSDWDEQFF. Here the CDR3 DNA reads TGTGCCAGCAGACCCTCCGACTGGGACGAGCAGTTCTTC.

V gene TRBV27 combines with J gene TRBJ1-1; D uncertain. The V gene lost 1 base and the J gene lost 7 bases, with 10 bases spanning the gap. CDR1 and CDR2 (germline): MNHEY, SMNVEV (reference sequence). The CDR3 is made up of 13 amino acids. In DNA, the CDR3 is TGTGCCAGCAGTTTATTAATCGGCGGTGAAGCTTTCTTT. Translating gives CASSLLIGGEAFF.

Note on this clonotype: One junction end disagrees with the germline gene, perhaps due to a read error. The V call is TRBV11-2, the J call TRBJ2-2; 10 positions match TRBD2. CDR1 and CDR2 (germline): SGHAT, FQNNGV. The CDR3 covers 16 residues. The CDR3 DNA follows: TGTGCCAGCAACTTACTAGCGGGGTCTAACACCGGGGAGCTGTTTTTT. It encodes CASNLLAGSNTGELFF.

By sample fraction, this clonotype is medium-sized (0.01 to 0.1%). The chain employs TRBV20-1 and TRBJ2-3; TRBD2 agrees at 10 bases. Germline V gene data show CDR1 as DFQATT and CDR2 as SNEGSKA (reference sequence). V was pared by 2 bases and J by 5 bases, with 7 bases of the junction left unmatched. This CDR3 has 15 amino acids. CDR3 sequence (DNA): TGCAGTGCTAGAAGAGCGGGGGGGCATCAAGATACGCAGTATTTT. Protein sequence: CSARRAGGHQDTQYF.

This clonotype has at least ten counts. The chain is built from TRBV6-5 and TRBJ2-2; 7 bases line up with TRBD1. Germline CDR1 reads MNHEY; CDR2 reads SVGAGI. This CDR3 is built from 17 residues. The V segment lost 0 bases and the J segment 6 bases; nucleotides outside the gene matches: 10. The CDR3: CASSYSMGDRVSGELFF. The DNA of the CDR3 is TGTGCCAGCAGTTACTCGATGGGAGACAGGGTTTCCGGGGAGCTGTTTTTT.

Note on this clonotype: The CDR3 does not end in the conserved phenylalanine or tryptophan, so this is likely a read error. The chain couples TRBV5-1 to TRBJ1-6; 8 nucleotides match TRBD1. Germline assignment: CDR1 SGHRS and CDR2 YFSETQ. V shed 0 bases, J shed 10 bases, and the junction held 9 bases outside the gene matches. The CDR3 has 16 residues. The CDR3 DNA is TGCGCCAGCAGCTTGGTCCTGGGACAGGTGGGATCACCCCTCCACTCT. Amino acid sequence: CASSLVLGQVGSPLHS.

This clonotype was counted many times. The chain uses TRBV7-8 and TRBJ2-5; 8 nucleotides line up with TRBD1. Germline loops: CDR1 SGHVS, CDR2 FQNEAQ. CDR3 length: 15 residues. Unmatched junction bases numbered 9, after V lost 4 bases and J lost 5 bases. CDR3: CASSWADRVLETQYF. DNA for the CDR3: TGTGCCAGCAGCTGGGCGGACAGGGTCTTGGAGACCCAGTACTTC.

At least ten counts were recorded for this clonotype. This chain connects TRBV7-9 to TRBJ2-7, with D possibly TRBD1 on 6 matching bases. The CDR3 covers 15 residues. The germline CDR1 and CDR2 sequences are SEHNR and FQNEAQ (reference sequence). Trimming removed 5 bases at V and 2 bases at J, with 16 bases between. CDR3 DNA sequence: TGTGCCAGCAGCGGTCCATGGACAGTCGCCTACGAGCAGTACTTC. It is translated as CASSGPWTVAYEQYF. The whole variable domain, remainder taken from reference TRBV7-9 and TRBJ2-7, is DTGVSQNPRHKITKRGQNVTFRCDPISEHNRLYWYRQTLGQGPEFLTYFQNEAQLEKSRLLSDRFSAERPKGSFSTLEIQRTEQGDSAMYLCASSGPWTVAYEQYFGPGTRLTVT.

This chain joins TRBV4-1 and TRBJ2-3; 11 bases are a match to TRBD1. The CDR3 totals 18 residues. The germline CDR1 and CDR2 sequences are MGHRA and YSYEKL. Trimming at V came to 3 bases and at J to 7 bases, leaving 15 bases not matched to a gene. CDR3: CASSHVYTDRGQRHTQYF. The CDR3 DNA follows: TGCGCCAGCAGCCATGTTTACACGGACAGGGGGCAAAGACATACGCAGTATTTT.

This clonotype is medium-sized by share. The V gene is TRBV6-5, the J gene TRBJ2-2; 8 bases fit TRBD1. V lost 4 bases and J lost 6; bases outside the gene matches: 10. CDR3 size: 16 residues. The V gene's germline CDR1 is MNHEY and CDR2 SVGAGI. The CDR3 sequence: CASSFGQGTISGELFF. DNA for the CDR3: TGTGCCAGCAGTTTTGGACAGGGTACGATTTCCGGGGAGCTGTTTTTT.

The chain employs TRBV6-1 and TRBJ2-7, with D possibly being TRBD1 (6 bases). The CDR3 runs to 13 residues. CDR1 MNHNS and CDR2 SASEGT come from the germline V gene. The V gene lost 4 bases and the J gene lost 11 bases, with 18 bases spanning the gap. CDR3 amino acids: CASSATIGRDKYF. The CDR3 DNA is TGTGCCAGCAGTGCCACTATCGGTAGGGACAAGTACTTC.

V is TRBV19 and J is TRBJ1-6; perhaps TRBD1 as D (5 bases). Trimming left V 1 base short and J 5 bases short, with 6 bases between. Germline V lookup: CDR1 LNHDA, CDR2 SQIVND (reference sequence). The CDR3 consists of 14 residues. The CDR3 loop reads CASSIGQNNSPLHF. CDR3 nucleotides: TGTGCCAGTAGTATAGGACAGAATAATTCACCCCTCCACTTT.

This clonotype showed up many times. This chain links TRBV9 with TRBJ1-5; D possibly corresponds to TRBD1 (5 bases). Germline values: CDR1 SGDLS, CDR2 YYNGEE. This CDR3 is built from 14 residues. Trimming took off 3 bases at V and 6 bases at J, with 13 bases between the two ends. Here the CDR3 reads CASSAGTGGQPQHF. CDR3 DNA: TGTGCCAGCAGCGCGGGGACCGGGGGTCAGCCCCAGCATTTT.

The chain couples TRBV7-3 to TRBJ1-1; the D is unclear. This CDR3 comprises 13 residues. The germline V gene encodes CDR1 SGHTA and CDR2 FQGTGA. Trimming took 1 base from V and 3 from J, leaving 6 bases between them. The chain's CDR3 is CASSLNGYTEAFF. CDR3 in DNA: TGTGCCAGCAGCTTAAATGGATACACTGAAGCTTTCTTT.

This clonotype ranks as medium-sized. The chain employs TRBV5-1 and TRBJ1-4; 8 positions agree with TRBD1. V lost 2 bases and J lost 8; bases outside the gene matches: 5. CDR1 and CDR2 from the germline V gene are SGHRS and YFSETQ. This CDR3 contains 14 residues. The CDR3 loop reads CASSFTGGREKLFF. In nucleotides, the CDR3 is TGCGCCAGCAGCTTTACAGGGGGACGAGAAAAACTGTTTTTT.

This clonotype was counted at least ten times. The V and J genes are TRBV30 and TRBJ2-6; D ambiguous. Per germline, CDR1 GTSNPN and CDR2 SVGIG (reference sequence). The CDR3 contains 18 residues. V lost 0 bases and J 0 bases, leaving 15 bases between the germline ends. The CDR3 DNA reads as TGTGCCTGGAGTGTACTATGGGGTCGCGGCTCTGGGGCCAACGTCCTGACTTTC. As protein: CAWSVLWGRGSGANVLTF. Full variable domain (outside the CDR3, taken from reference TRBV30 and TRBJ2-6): SQTIHQWPATLVQPVGSPLSLECTVEGTSNPNLYWYRQAAGRGLQLLFYSVGIGQISSEVPQNLSASRPQDRQFILSSKKLLLSDSGFYLCAWSVLWGRGSGANVLTFGAGSRLTVL.

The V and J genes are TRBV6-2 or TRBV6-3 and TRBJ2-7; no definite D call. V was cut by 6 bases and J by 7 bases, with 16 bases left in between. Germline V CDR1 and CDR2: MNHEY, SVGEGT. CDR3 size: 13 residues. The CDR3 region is CASRAPDVREQYF. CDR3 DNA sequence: TGTGCCAGCAGAGCTCCCGATGTCAGGGAGCAGTACTTC.

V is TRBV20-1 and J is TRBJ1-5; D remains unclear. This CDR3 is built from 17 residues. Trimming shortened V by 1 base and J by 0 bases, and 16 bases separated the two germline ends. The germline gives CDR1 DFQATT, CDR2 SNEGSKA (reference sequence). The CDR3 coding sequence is TGCAGTGCTAGAGGTGCGGAGGCGGGGAGTAGCAATCAGCCCCAGCATTTT. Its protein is CSARGAEAGSSNQPQHF.